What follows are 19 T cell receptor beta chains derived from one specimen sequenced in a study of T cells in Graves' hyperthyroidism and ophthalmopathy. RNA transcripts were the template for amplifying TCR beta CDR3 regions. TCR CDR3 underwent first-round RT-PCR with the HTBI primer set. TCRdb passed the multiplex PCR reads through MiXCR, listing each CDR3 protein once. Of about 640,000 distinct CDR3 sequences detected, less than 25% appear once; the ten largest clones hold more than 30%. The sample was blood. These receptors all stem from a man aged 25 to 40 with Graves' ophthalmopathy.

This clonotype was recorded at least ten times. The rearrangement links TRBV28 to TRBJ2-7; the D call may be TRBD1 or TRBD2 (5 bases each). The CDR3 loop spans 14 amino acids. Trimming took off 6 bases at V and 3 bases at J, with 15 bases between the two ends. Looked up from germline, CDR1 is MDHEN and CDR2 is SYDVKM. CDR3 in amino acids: CASSARGAGYEQYF. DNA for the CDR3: TGTGCCAGCAGCGCGAGAGGGGCTGGCTACGAGCAGTACTTC. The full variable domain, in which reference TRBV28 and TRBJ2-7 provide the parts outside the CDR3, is DVKVTQSSRYLVKRTGEKVFLECVQDMDHENMFWYRQDPGLGLRLIYFSYDVKMKEKGDIPEGYSVSREKKERFSLILESASTNQTSMYLCASSARGAGYEQYFGPGTRLTVT.

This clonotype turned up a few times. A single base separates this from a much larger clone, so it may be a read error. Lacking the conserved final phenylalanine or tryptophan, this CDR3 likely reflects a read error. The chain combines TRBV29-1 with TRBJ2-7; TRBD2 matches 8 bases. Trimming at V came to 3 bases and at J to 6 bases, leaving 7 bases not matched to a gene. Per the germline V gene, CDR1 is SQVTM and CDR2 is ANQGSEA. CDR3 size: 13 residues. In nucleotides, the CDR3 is TGCAGCGTTGAGGAACGGGAGGGCATCGAGCAGTACCTC. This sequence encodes CSVEEREGIEQYL.

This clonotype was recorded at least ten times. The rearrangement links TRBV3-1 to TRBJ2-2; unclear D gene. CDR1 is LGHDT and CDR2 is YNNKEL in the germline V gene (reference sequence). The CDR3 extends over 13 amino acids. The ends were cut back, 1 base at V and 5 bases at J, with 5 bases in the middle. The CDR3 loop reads CASSQGNTGELFF. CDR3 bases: TGTGCCAGCAGCCAAGGAAATACCGGGGAGCTGTTTTTT. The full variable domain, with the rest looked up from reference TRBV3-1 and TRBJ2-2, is DTAVSQTPKYLVTQMGNDKSIKCEQNLGHDTMYWYKQDSKKFLKIMFSYNNKELIINETVPNRFSPKSPDKAHLNLHINSLELGDSAVYFCASSQGNTGELFFGEGSRLTVL.

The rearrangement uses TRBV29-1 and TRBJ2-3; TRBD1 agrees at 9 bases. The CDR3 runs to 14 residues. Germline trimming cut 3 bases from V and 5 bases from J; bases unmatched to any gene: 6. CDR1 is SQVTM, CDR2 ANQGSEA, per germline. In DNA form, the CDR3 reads TGCAGCGTTGAGGGGGGACAGGGAAAAGATACGCAGTATTTT. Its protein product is CSVEGGQGKDTQYF.

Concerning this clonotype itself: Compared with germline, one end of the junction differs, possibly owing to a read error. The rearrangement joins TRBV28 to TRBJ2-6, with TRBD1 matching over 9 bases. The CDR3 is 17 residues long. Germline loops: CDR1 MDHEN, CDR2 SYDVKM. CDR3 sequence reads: CASSLWTGETGANVLTF. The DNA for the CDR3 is TGTGCCAGCAGTCTATGGACAGGGGAAACTGGGGCCAACGTCCTGACTTTC.

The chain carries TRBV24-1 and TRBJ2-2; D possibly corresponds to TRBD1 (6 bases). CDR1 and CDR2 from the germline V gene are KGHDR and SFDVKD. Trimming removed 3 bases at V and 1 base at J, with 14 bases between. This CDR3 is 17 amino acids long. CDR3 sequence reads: CATSDPDRFENTGELFF. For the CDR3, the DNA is TGTGCCACCAGTGATCCTGACAGGTTCGAGAACACCGGGGAGCTGTTTTTT.

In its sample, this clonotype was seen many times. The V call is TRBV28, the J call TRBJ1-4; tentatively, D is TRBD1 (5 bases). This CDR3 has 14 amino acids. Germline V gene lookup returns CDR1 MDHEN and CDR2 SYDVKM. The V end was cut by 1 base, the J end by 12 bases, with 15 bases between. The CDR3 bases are TGTGCCAGCAGTTTATCCCCGCCGGGACGGGAACTGTTTTTT. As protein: CASSLSPPGRELFF.

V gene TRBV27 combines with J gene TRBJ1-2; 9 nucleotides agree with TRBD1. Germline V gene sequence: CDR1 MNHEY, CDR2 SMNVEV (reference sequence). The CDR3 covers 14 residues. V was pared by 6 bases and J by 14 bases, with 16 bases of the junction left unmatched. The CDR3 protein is CASRGQGIAPSWTF. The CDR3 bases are TGTGCCAGCAGAGGACAGGGGATAGCCCCCTCTTGGACCTTC.

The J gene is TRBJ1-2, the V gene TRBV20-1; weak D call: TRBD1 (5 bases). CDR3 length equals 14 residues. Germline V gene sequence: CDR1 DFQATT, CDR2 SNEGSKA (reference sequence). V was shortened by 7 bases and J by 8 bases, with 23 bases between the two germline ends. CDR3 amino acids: CSGGESTLLGGYTF. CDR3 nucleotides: TGCAGTGGGGGGGAAAGCACTCTCCTAGGGGGCTACACCTTC.

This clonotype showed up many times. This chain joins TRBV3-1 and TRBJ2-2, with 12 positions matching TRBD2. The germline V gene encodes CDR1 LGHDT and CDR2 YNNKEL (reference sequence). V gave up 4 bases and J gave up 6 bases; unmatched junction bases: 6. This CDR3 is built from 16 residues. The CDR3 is CASSPGLAGAAGELFF. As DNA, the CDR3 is TGTGCCAGCAGCCCGGGACTAGCGGGCGCTGCCGGGGAGCTGTTTTTT.

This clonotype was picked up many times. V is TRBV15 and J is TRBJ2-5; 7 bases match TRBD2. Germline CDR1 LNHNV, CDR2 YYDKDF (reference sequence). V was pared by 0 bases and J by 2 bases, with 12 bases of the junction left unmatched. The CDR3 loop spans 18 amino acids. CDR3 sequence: CATSRDLASGRLQETQYF. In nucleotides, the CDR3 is TGTGCCACCAGCAGAGATTTGGCTAGCGGAAGACTACAAGAGACCCAGTACTTC.

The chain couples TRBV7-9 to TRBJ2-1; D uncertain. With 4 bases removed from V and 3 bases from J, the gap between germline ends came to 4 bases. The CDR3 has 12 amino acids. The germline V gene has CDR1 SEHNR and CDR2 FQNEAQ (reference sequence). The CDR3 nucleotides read TGTGCCAGCAGCTACGACTACAATGAGCAGTTCTTC. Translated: CASSYDYNEQFF.

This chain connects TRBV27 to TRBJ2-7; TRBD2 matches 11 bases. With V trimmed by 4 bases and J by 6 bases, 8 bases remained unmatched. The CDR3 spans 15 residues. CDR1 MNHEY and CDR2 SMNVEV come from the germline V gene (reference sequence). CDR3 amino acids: CASSSLAGGLREQYF. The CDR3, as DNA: TGTGCCAGCAGTTCGCTAGCGGGAGGTCTGCGCGAGCAGTACTTC.

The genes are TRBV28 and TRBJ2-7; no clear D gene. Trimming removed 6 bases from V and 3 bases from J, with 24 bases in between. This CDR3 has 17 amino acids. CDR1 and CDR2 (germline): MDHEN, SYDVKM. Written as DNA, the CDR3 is TGTGCCAGCAGCACCAAGGTCGGAACGTGGGTCTTCTACGAGCAGTACTTC. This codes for CASSTKVGTWVFYEQYF.

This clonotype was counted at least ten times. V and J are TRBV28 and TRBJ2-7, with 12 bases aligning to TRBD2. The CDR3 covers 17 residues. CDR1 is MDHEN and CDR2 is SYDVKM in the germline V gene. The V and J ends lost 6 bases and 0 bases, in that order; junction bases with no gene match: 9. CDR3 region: CASRPTLAGGASYEQYF. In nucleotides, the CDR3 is TGTGCCAGCAGGCCGACTCTAGCGGGAGGGGCCTCCTACGAGCAGTACTTC.

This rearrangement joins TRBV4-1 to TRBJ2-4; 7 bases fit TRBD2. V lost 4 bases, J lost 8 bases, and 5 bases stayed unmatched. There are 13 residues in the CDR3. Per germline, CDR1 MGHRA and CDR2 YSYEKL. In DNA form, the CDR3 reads TGCGCCAGCAGCCTTCTTGGGGGGGACATTCAGTACTTC. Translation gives CASSLLGGDIQYF.

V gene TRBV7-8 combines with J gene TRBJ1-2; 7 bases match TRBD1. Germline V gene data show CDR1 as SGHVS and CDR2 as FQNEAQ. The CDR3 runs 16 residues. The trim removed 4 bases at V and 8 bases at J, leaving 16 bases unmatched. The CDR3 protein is CASSSLETGPYGGYTF. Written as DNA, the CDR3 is TGTGCCAGCAGCTCCCTTGAGACAGGGCCCTATGGGGGCTACACCTTC.

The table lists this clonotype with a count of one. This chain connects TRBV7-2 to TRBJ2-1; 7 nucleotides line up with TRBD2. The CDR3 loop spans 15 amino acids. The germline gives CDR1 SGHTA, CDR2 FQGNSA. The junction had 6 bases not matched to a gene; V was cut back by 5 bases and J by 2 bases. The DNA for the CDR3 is TGTGCCAGCAGCCCCGCCCGGGGGGCCTACAATGAGCAGTTCTTC. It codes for CASSPARGAYNEQFF.

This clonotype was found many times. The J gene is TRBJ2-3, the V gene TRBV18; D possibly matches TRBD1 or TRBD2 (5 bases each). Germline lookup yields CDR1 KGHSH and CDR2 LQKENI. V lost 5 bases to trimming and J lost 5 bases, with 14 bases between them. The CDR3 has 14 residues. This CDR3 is CASSFSRGEDTQYF. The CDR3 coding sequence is TGTGCCAGCTCATTCTCGAGGGGAGAAGATACGCAGTATTTT.